This is a list of T cell receptor beta chains from one sample in a study of blood T cells in healthy people across ages. TCRdb re-called the 5' RACE reads through MiXCR, storing one row per CDR3 protein. The sample holds over a million distinct CDR3 sequences, more than 35% seen once. The material sequenced was blood. The origin of the receptors is a woman aged 60 to 75 in good health. Both conserved end residues are part of each CDR3. Fields, in order: J gene, clone size, D gene, CDR3 length, V gene, CDR3 protein, CDR3 DNA. D genes are given only for firm matches. Only some rows state a clone size, as once, few, many or a class for expanded clones.

j_gene: TRBJ2-1; abundance: once; d_gene: -; len: 19; v_gene: TRBV7-9; CDR3aa: CASSLAIRETGLSYNEQFF; CDR3nt: TGTGCCAGCAGCTTAGCGATACGGGAGACGGGATTATCCTACAATGAGCAGTTCTTC
j_gene: TRBJ2-1; abundance: -; d_gene: -; len: 11; v_gene: TRBV29-1; CDR3aa: CSVESPGEQFF; CDR3nt: TGCAGCGTTGAATCCCCCGGTGAGCAGTTCTTC
j_gene: TRBJ2-1; abundance: -; d_gene: TRBD2; len: 16; v_gene: TRBV11-2; CDR3aa: CASSSPSGRAYNEQFF; CDR3nt: TGTGCCAGCAGCTCCCCGAGCGGGAGGGCCTATAATGAGCAGTTCTTC
j_gene: TRBJ2-5; abundance: -; d_gene: -; len: 15; v_gene: TRBV13; CDR3aa: CASSSTPGVFETQYF; CDR3nt: TGTGCCAGCAGCTCCACCCCAGGGGTCTTCGAGACCCAGTACTTC
j_gene: TRBJ2-3; abundance: -; d_gene: TRBD2; len: 13; v_gene: TRBV27; CDR3aa: CASNLGGTDTQYF; CDR3nt: TGTGCCAGCAACCTCGGGGGGACAGATACGCAGTATTTT
j_gene: TRBJ2-4; abundance: -; d_gene: -; len: 14; v_gene: TRBV27; CDR3aa: CASSSPEAKNIQYF; CDR3nt: TGTGCCAGCAGTTCCCCCGAAGCCAAAAACATTCAGTACTTC
j_gene: TRBJ1-1; abundance: -; d_gene: -; len: 12; v_gene: TRBV3-1; CDR3aa: CASSRVGTEAFF; CDR3nt: TGTGCCAGCAGCCGCGTTGGGACTGAAGCTTTCTTT
j_gene: TRBJ1-5; abundance: few; d_gene: TRBD1; len: 15; v_gene: TRBV12-3/TRBV12-4; CDR3aa: CASRGTGGSNQPQHF; CDR3nt: TGTGCCAGCAGGGGGACAGGGGGTAGCAATCAGCCCCAGCATTTT
j_gene: TRBJ2-1; abundance: -; d_gene: -; len: 13; v_gene: TRBV3-1; CDR3aa: CASSQGRLAPGFF; CDR3nt: TGTGCCAGCAGCCAAGGTCGGCTAGCCCCCGGGTTCTTC
j_gene: TRBJ1-1; abundance: once; d_gene: -; len: 16; v_gene: TRBV5-5; CDR3aa: CASSRVGLGSDTEAFF; CDR3nt: TGTGCCAGCAGCCGCGTCGGATTGGGATCGGACACTGAAGCTTTCTTT
j_gene: TRBJ2-7; abundance: -; d_gene: TRBD2; len: 15; v_gene: TRBV3-1; CDR3aa: CASSQGLAGGHEQYF; CDR3nt: TGTGCCAGCAGCCAAGGTCTAGCGGGAGGCCACGAGCAGTACTTC
j_gene: TRBJ2-5; abundance: -; d_gene: TRBD2; len: 15; v_gene: TRBV29-1; CDR3aa: CSVFKTSGRIETQYF; CDR3nt: TGCAGTGTTTTCAAGACTAGCGGGAGAATTGAGACCCAGTACTTC
j_gene: TRBJ1-1; abundance: -; d_gene: -; len: 12; v_gene: TRBV29-1; CDR3aa: CSVGGPGGGAFF; CDR3nt: TGCAGCGTTGGGGGCCCGGGGGGTGGAGCTTTCTTT
j_gene: TRBJ1-2; abundance: -; d_gene: -; len: 16; v_gene: TRBV7-2; CDR3aa: CASSFTGAGANYGYTF; CDR3nt: TGTGCCAGCAGCTTCACGGGGGCAGGAGCTAACTATGGCTACACCTTC
j_gene: TRBJ2-7; abundance: few; d_gene: -; len: 16; v_gene: TRBV21-1; CDR3aa: CASSKVVTGGPYEQYF; CDR3nt: TGTGCCAGCAGCAAAGTAGTGACGGGAGGGCCCTACGAGCAGTACTTC
j_gene: TRBJ2-3; abundance: -; d_gene: TRBD2; len: 16; v_gene: TRBV20-1; CDR3aa: CSARTWSGRSTDTQYF; CDR3nt: TGCAGTGCTAGAACTTGGAGCGGGAGGAGCACAGATACGCAGTATTTT
j_gene: TRBJ2-1; abundance: -; d_gene: TRBD2; len: 15; v_gene: TRBV5-1; CDR3aa: CASSPLAGAQNEQFF; CDR3nt: TGCGCCAGCAGCCCCCTAGCGGGAGCGCAGAATGAGCAGTTCTTC
j_gene: TRBJ2-7; abundance: few; d_gene: TRBD2; len: 15; v_gene: TRBV14; CDR3aa: CASSPQLGGGYEQYF; CDR3nt: TGTGCCAGCAGCCCGCAACTGGGCGGGGGATACGAGCAGTACTTC
j_gene: TRBJ2-7; abundance: -; d_gene: TRBD2; len: 16; v_gene: TRBV6-5; CDR3aa: CASSSRTSGRRYEQYF; CDR3nt: TGTGCTAGCAGTTCACGGACTAGCGGGAGACGGTACGAGCAGTACTTC
j_gene: TRBJ2-7; abundance: few; d_gene: TRBD2; len: 15; v_gene: TRBV6-2/TRBV6-3; CDR3aa: CASSLRRAGDGEQYF; CDR3nt: TGTGCCAGCAGTCTAAGGAGAGCGGGAGACGGCGAGCAGTACTTC
j_gene: TRBJ1-1; abundance: -; d_gene: -; len: 12; v_gene: TRBV4-2; CDR3aa: CASSQDGAEAFF; CDR3nt: TGTGCCAGCAGCCAAGATGGCGCTGAAGCTTTCTTT
j_gene: TRBJ2-5; abundance: -; d_gene: TRBD1; len: 13; v_gene: TRBV6-5; CDR3aa: CASSYRQGKTQYF; CDR3nt: TGTGCCAGCAGTTACCGACAGGGGAAGACCCAGTACTTC
j_gene: TRBJ1-2; abundance: few; d_gene: -; len: 15; v_gene: TRBV12-3/TRBV12-4; CDR3aa: CASSRRRGGNYGYTF; CDR3nt: TGTGCCAGCTCTCGTAGGAGGGGGGGCAACTATGGCTACACCTTC
j_gene: TRBJ2-7; abundance: few; d_gene: TRBD2; len: 13; v_gene: TRBV7-9; CDR3aa: CASGSGRGYEQYF; CDR3nt: TGTGCCAGCGGTAGCGGGAGGGGATACGAGCAGTACTTC